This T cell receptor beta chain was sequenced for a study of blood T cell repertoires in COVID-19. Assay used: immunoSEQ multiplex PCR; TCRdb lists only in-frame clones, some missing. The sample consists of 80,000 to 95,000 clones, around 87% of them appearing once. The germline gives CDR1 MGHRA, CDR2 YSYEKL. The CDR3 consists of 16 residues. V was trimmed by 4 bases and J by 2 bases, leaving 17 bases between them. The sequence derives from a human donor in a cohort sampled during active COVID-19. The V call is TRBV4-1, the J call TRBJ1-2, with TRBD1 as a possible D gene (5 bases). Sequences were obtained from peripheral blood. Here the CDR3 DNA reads TGCGCCAGCAGCCCTCCCCAGGGAGGCGAAAACTATGGCTACACCTTC. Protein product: CASSPPQGGENYGYTF.